This TCR beta chain was retrieved from a study of vaccination and CD4 T cells after COVID-19. About the study: The cells in question were stimulated using overlapping spike peptides derived from SARS-CoV-2, HCoV-NL63, HCoV-OC43 and HCoV-229E. Control cultures were supplied with a CEFX pool, an HIV-1 Nef pool, or no peptide at all.

Cultured CD4+ T cell DNA was sequenced using the Oncomine TCR Beta short-read assay. After culture, CD4+ T cells served as the source for genomic DNA extraction. MiXCR, applied by TCRdb to the PCR reads, yields one record per CDR3 protein. The sample shows several thousand distinct CDR3 sequences, about 60% of them seen only once. In regard to this clonotype: Its antigen is as yet unknown.

Described treatment: approximately 9-day PBMC culture with coronavirus spike peptide pools or control peptides (ViraFEST assay). The V gene's germline CDR1 is SNHLY and CDR2 FYNNEI. Trimming shortened V by 3 bases and J by 4 bases, and 15 bases separated the two germline ends. This CDR3 spans 15 amino acids. Sequenced input: CD4+ T cells from blood, cultured in vitro. The gene calls are TRBV2 and TRBJ2-5; a possible D gene is TRBD2 (7 bases). This sequence was found in a human donor who had recovered from COVID-19. The CDR3, as DNA: TGTGCCAGCAGTGACCAGGGGAGGGGGATAGAGACCCAGTACTTC. Translated: CASSDQGRGIETQYF.